These 17 T cell receptor beta chains came from one sample sequenced in a study of blood T cells in healthy people across ages. A second PCR of about 7 to 12 cycles used a sample-barcoded 5' primer and a J-beta primer mix. TCRdb reanalysed the 5' RACE reads using MiXCR and keeps one entry per CDR3 protein. The profile shows roughly 1 million distinct CDR3 sequences, about 23% of them singletons. In addition, the sample was reused for a study of T cells of mothers and their children.

Specimen: blood. The source is a girl under 10 years old in good health.

The chain couples TRBV27 to TRBJ1-3; 7 nucleotides agree with TRBD1. The CDR3 totals 13 residues. Germline V lookup: CDR1 MNHEY, CDR2 SMNVEV (reference sequence). The J segment lost 4 bases and the V segment lost 5 bases, leaving 2 bases of the junction unmatched. The CDR3 bases are TGTGCCAGCAGTCCGACAGGGGGAAACACCATATATTTT. Protein: CASSPTGGNTIYF.

This clonotype appeared a few times. The rearrangement uses TRBV6-5 and TRBJ1-4, with D possibly TRBD1 on 5 matching bases. Germline-derived CDR1 and CDR2 are MNHEY and SVGAGI. Trimming removed 4 bases at V and 8 bases at J, with 14 bases between. CDR3 length: 14 residues. The DNA for the CDR3 is TGTGCCAGCAGTTCGAGAGGGGTTAACGAAAAACTGTTTTTT. Protein product: CASSSRGVNEKLFF.

J is TRBJ2-7 and V is TRBV4-2; perhaps TRBD2 as D (6 bases). In germline, CDR1 is LGHNA, CDR2 YNFKEQ. This CDR3 has 15 amino acids. Deletions cut 0 bases from V and 4 bases from J, with 13 bases between. The CDR3 reads CASSQDDGGKYEQYF. The CDR3 nucleotides read TGTGCCAGCAGCCAAGATGACGGGGGAAAATACGAGCAGTACTTC.

The CDR3 loop is CASSLQLYQETQYF. CDR3 DNA: TGTGCCAGCAGTCTTCAACTATATCAAGAGACCCAGTACTTC. The gene calls are TRBV12-3 or TRBV12-4 and TRBJ2-5; D uncertain. CDR3 length: 14 residues. Trimming pared 5 bases from V and 2 bases from J, leaving 12 bases between.

Worth noting for this clonotype: The junction and the germline gene differ at one end; a read error may be behind it. The chain combines TRBV3-1 with TRBJ2-7, with a weak D call TRBD1 (5 bases). Germline assignment: CDR1 LGHDT and CDR2 YNNKEL (reference sequence). CDR3 length: 14 amino acids. In DNA form, the CDR3 reads TGTGCCAGCGGTTTCAGGGTGGGCTCCTACGAGCAGTGCTTC. As protein: CASGFRVGSYEQCF.

This clonotype turned up a few times. Mismatch with germline at one junction end may stem from a read error. This chain connects TRBV4-2 to TRBJ2-5, with D perhaps matching TRBD1 or TRBD2 (6 bases each). This CDR3 is built from 15 residues. Germline V CDR1 and CDR2: LGHNA, YNFKEQ. The DNA of the CDR3 is TGTACCAGCAGCCAAGACCGAGGGGGGCGAGAGACCCAGTACTTC. Translated: CTSSQDRGGRETQYF.

V gene TRBV28 combines with J gene TRBJ2-1; the match to TRBD1 covers 11 bases. CDR3 length: 15 amino acids. Germline V CDR1 and CDR2: MDHEN, SYDVKM. With 7 bases clipped from V and 12 bases from J, the junction kept 14 bases outside the gene matches. CDR3 DNA: TGTGCCAGCACCCCTGGACAGGGGGCCTGGGTTGGGCAGTTCTTC. It encodes CASTPGQGAWVGQFF. The whole variable domain, remainder taken from reference TRBV28 and TRBJ2-1, is DVKVTQSSRYLVKRTGEKVFLECVQDMDHENMFWYRQDPGLGLRLIYFSYDVKMKEKGDIPEGYSVSREKKERFSLILESASTNQTSMYLCASTPGQGAWVGQFFGPGTRLTVL.

The chain is built from TRBV27 and TRBJ2-2; D is ambiguous. The CDR3 is 13 residues long. The germline V and J ends were trimmed by 3 bases and 10 bases, with 12 bases remaining between them. CDR1 is MNHEY, CDR2 SMNVEV, per germline (reference sequence). CDR3 protein: CASSLFHQAELFF. CDR3 bases: TGTGCCAGCAGTTTGTTCCACCAGGCGGAGCTGTTTTTT.

Comments on this clonotype: One end of the junction does not line up with germline, which may come from a read error. This chain joins TRBV12-3 or TRBV12-4 and TRBJ2-1, with D possibly being TRBD1 (6 bases). The CDR3 is 12 residues long. The CDR3 DNA is TGTGCCAGCAGTTTAGGGGACAATGGGCAGTTCTTC. Protein: CASSLGDNGQFF.

In this sample, this clonotype turned up a few times. V is TRBV5-1 and J is TRBJ1-6, with D unresolved. From germline, CDR1 is SGHRS and CDR2 YFSETQ. Trimming stripped 0 bases from V and 0 bases from J, with 7 bases between. This CDR3 is 16 amino acids long. The CDR3 loop reads CASSLESSSYNSPLHF. Written as DNA, the CDR3 is TGCGCCAGCAGCTTGGAGTCGAGCTCCTATAATTCACCCCTCCACTTT.

A few counts support this clonotype. CDR3 nucleotides: TGCAGCGTTGAATTTTCTAGCCCCTACGAGCAGTACTTC. Translating gives CSVEFSSPYEQYF. The rearrangement joins TRBV29-1 to TRBJ2-5; possibly TRBD2 for D (5 bases). The DNA end is more similar to TRBJ2-7, so the J call may be wrong. The CDR3 extends over 13 amino acids. Germline assignment: CDR1 SQVTM and CDR2 ANQGSEA.

This chain uses TRBV6-1 with TRBJ2-7, with unresolved D. The V end lost 7 bases, the J end lost 3 bases, and 7 bases lay between the germline ends. CDR3 length: 11 residues. The germline V gene encodes CDR1 MNHNS and CDR2 SASEGT. Written as DNA, the CDR3 is TGTGCCAGCAACGACATCTACGAGCAGTACTTC. Its translation is CASNDIYEQYF.

This clonotype was detected only a few times. V is TRBV7-9 and J is TRBJ1-1, with D uncertain. This CDR3 region has 16 residues. The germline V gene has CDR1 SEHNR and CDR2 FQNEAQ (reference sequence). V lost 1 base and J 2 bases, leaving 14 bases between the germline ends. CDR3 region: CASSLGSFGVNTEAFF. Here the CDR3 DNA reads TGTGCCAGCAGCTTAGGTAGTTTCGGGGTTAACACTGAAGCTTTCTTT.

This clonotype was observed a few times. The rearrangement uses TRBV2 and TRBJ2-3; the D is unclear. V shed 3 bases and J shed 5 bases, with 9 bases lying between them. Germline V gene data show CDR1 as SNHLY and CDR2 as FYNNEI. CDR3 length equals 13 residues. The CDR3 DNA reads TGTGCCAGCAGTGAGATCGGAGTAGATACGCAGTATTTT. Protein product: CASSEIGVDTQYF.

The rearrangement links TRBV5-1 to TRBJ2-7; either TRBD1 or TRBD2 may supply D (5 bases each). The CDR3 has 14 amino acids. In germline, CDR1 is SGHRS, CDR2 YFSETQ. Trimming took 1 base from V and 3 from J, leaving 11 bases between them. The CDR3 loop is CASSLRGDNYEQYF. DNA for the CDR3: TGCGCCAGCAGCTTGAGGGGAGATAACTACGAGCAGTACTTC. Using reference TRBV5-1 and TRBJ2-7 for the parts outside the CDR3, the full variable domain is KAGVTQTPRYLIKTRGQQVTLSCSPISGHRSVSWYQQTPGQGLQFLFEYFSETQRNKGNFPGRFSGRQFSNSRSEMNVSTLELGDSALYLCASSLRGDNYEQYFGPGTRLTVT.

The J gene is TRBJ2-4, the V gene TRBV7-6, with 7 bases matching TRBD2. This CDR3 has 14 amino acids. Germline V gene data show CDR1 as SGHVS and CDR2 as FNYEAQ. V was clipped by 5 bases and J by 8 bases; unmatched bases: 9. The CDR3 is CASSPRGGDDIQYF. In DNA form, the CDR3 reads TGTGCCAGCAGCCCCCGTGGGGGGGATGACATTCAGTACTTC.

This clonotype occurred a few times. This CDR3 is CASSREGAHEQFF. CDR3 nucleotide sequence: TGCGCCAGCAGCAGAGAGGGTGCGCACGAGCAGTTCTTC. This chain joins TRBV4-1 and TRBJ2-1; D is possibly TRBD2 (5 bases). This CDR3 has 13 amino acids. V lost 5 bases, J lost 10 bases, and 15 bases lay in between. Germline values: CDR1 MGHRA, CDR2 YSYEKL.